Shown below are 26 T cell receptor beta chains from a single sample sequenced in a study of tumor T cells in aggressive B-cell lymphoma. Here immunoSEQ multiplex PCR was the method, and the copy in TCRdb shows in-frame clones only, minus some. The sample contains approximately 2,800 clones, roughly 85% of which appear only once. Sequenced input: tumor tissue. These receptors were taken from an adult with diffuse large B cell lymphoma. Some clones in this sample may be carry-over from other donors' samples.

J is TRBJ1-3 and V is TRBV13; the D is unclear. Germline assignment: CDR1 PRHDT and CDR2 FYEKMQ (reference sequence). There are 16 residues in the CDR3. V dropped 5 bases and J dropped 0 bases, with 14 bases sitting between them. The CDR3 here is CASSRSGGFSGNTIYF. The DNA of the CDR3 is TGTGCCAGCAGCCGTAGTGGAGGGTTCTCTGGAAACACCATATATTTT.

The CDR3: CASSPRTGMNTEAFF. CDR3 bases: TGTGCCAGCTCACCTCGGACAGGGATGAACACTGAAGCTTTCTTT. V is TRBV18 and J is TRBJ1-1; the match to TRBD1 covers 8 bases. Trimming took 3 bases from V and 0 from J; bases not matched to a gene: 3. Germline V gene sequence: CDR1 KGHSH, CDR2 LQKENI. The CDR3 is 15 amino acids. Complete variable domain (other parts from reference TRBV18 and TRBJ1-1): NAGVMQNPRHLVRRRGQEARLRCSPMKGHSHVYWYRQLPEEGLKFMVYLQKENIIDESGMPKERFSAEFPKEGPSILRIQQVVRGDSAAYFCASSPRTGMNTEAFFGQGTRLTVV.

This chain connects TRBV28 to TRBJ2-2, with D tentatively TRBD1 (5 bases). CDR1 is MDHEN, CDR2 SYDVKM, per germline. Deletions cut 7 bases from V and 1 base from J, with 7 bases between. This CDR3 is built from 13 residues. The CDR3 protein is CASKQGNTGELFF. Written as DNA, the CDR3 is TGTGCCAGCAAGCAGGGGAACACCGGGGAGCTGTTTTTT.

V usage is TRBV7-3 and J usage is TRBJ2-2; TRBD2 aligns across 7 bases. V was pared by 1 base and J by 0 bases, with 2 bases of the junction left unmatched. The CDR3 spans 16 residues. Germline V gene data show CDR1 as SGHTA and CDR2 as FQGTGA. CDR3 DNA sequence: TGTGCCAGCAGCTTAAACGCGGGAGCGAACACCGGGGAGCTGTTTTTT. Its translation is CASSLNAGANTGELFF.

Of note for this clone: At one of its ends the junction is not consistent with the germline gene, which may arise from a read error. The chain uses TRBV4-3 and TRBJ1-1; no definite D call. The CDR3 is 15 amino acids. Germline V CDR1 and CDR2: LGHNA, YSLEER. This CDR3 reads CASNQDQSRVNEAFF. DNA of the CDR3: TGCGCCAGCAACCAAGATCAAAGTCGGGTTAATGAAGCTTTCTTT.

Only one count was recorded for this clone. The rearrangement uses TRBV9 and TRBJ2-7; D is unclear. Germline V gives CDR1 SGDLS, CDR2 YYNGEE. Deletions cut 0 bases from V and 1 base from J, with 5 bases between. The CDR3 loop spans 13 amino acids. The DNA of the CDR3 is TGTGCCAGCAGCGTAGGCGGTTCCTACGAGCAGTACTTC. Residues: CASSVGGSYEQYF.

J is TRBJ2-1 and V is TRBV18; weak D call: TRBD2 (5 bases). V was cut by 5 bases and J by 2 bases, with 13 bases left in between. The germline V gene has CDR1 KGHSH and CDR2 LQKENI. CDR3 length: 15 amino acids. The DNA for the CDR3 is TGTGCCAGCTCATCTCGGGGAGTAACCTACAATGAGCAGTTCTTC. This gives the protein CASSSRGVTYNEQFF.

The CDR3 DNA reads as TGTGCCAGCAGTCCCCAGGGACAGGGTACTGAAGCTTTCTTT. Translation gives CASSPQGQGTEAFF. The chain is built from TRBV27 and TRBJ1-1; 9 bases are a match to TRBD1. Trimming at V came to 5 bases and at J to 5 bases, leaving 6 bases not matched to a gene. The CDR3 consists of 14 residues. Germline V lookup: CDR1 MNHEY, CDR2 SMNVEV (reference sequence).

In nucleotides, the CDR3 is TGTGCCAGCTCACAACTAGCGGGAGGGTCTGGGGCCAACGTCCTGACTTTC. Translating gives CASSQLAGGSGANVLTF. This chain joins TRBV18 and TRBJ2-6; 13 nucleotides agree with TRBD2. The CDR3 contains 17 residues. Germline V gene data show CDR1 as KGHSH and CDR2 as LQKENI. Germline trimming cut 4 bases from V and 1 base from J; bases unmatched to any gene: 1.

The chain is built from TRBV4-1 and TRBJ2-1; 9 nucleotides agree with TRBD2. This CDR3 contains 17 residues. CDR1 and CDR2 (germline): MGHRA, YSYEKL. V lost 0 bases to trimming and J lost 2 bases; unmatched junction nucleotides: 5. The CDR3 nucleotides read TGCGCCAGCAGCCAAGATCGGGGACTAGCCGCCTACAATGAGCAGTTCTTC. Protein product: CASSQDRGLAAYNEQFF.

V and J are TRBV7-9 and TRBJ2-5, with 7 bases matching TRBD2. The J call may be mistaken, given a closer DNA end match to TRBJ2-7. The CDR3 is 15 residues long. Germline values: CDR1 SEHNR, CDR2 FQNEAQ (reference sequence). The CDR3 nucleotides are TGTGCCAGCAGCCGTACCGGGACTATCTCCTACGAGCAGTACTTC. It codes for CASSRTGTISYEQYF.

J is TRBJ2-3 and V is TRBV7-3, with 7 bases identical to TRBD2. Unmatched junction bases numbered 16, after V lost 5 bases and J lost 5 bases. In germline, CDR1 is SGHTA, CDR2 FQGTGA. CDR3 length: 17 amino acids. This CDR3 reads CASSPSRAAGVGDTQYF. In DNA form, the CDR3 reads TGTGCCAGCAGCCCCTCCCGGGCGGCGGGAGTAGGAGATACGCAGTATTTT.

This clone was counted only a few times. The chain has TRBV7-9 and TRBJ2-5, with D perhaps matching TRBD1 (6 bases). This CDR3 region has 11 residues. V was cut by 8 bases and J by 7 bases, with 11 bases left in between. Germline CDR1 and CDR2: SEHNR and FQNEAQ (reference sequence). DNA for the CDR3: TGTGCCAGCGACGAAGGGGGGACCCAGTACTTC. Translating it yields CASDEGGTQYF.

CDR3 loop: CASSTGLAESYEQYF. The CDR3 region has the DNA TGCGCCAGCAGCACTGGACTAGCGGAGTCCTACGAGCAGTACTTC. V usage is TRBV5-1 and J usage is TRBJ2-7; TRBD2 aligns across 10 bases. The V gene's germline CDR1 is SGHRS and CDR2 YFSETQ. The CDR3 totals 15 residues. J gave up 1 base and V 4 bases, and 5 bases lay outside the gene matches.

The gene calls are TRBV30 and TRBJ1-2; TRBD1 matches at 7 bases. The CDR3 consists of 13 residues. J lost 6 bases, V lost 3 bases, and 7 bases had no gene match. Germline CDR1 reads GTSNPN; CDR2 reads SVGIG (reference sequence). DNA of the CDR3: TGTGCCTGGAGGTGGGGACAGACGAATGGCTACACCTTC. This gives the protein CAWRWGQTNGYTF.

For this clone: Its ends do not fully match the called genes, so a read error is possible. This chain connects TRBV29-1 to TRBJ2-2, with TRBD2 identical over 7 bases. Per the germline V gene, CDR1 is SQVTM and CDR2 is ANQGSEA. CDR3 length: 14 amino acids. DNA of the CDR3: TGCAGCGTTGAAAAGCGGGGCACACACCGGGGAGCTGTTTTT. As protein: CSVEKRGTHRGAVF.

DNA for the CDR3: TGTGCCAGCAGCTTATCTGCTAGCGGGAGTTCGTGGACAGATACGCAGTATTTT. It codes for CASSLSASGSSWTDTQYF. The chain recombines TRBV7-2 with TRBJ2-3; the match to TRBD2 covers 10 bases. The V and J ends lost 2 bases and 3 bases, in that order; junction bases with no gene match: 11. In germline, CDR1 is SGHTA, CDR2 FQGNSA. This CDR3 is built from 18 residues.

This clone is judged hyperexpanded. This chain uses TRBV21-1 with TRBJ1-5; the table's D call of TRBD1 was not tested on the DNA. TRBV21-1 represents a pseudogene. The CDR3 has 17 amino acids. The CDR3: CASSRTRDRSLQQPQHF. The DNA of the CDR3 is TGTGCCAGCAGCAGAACCCGGGACAGGAGTTTACAGCAGCCCCAGCATTTT.

This clone was detected once. The chain uses TRBV28 and TRBJ1-2; D possibly corresponds to TRBD1 (6 bases). Germline V lookup: CDR1 MDHEN, CDR2 SYDVKM. The CDR3 extends over 11 amino acids. Trimming removed 4 bases at V and 8 bases at J, with 8 bases between. DNA for the CDR3: TGTGCCAGCAGTTACAGGGTCGGCTACACCTTC. It encodes CASSYRVGYTF.

This chain connects TRBV7-8 to TRBJ1-5; TRBD1 might be the D (5 bases). The ends were cut back, 6 bases at V and 7 bases at J, with 13 bases in the middle. There are 13 residues in the CDR3. Per germline, CDR1 SGHVS and CDR2 FQNEAQ. Here the CDR3 DNA reads TGTGCCAGCAGACAAGGGGTAGCCCAGCCCCAGCATTTT. It yields the protein CASRQGVAQPQHF.

This clone was seen a few times. V gene TRBV7-3 combines with J gene TRBJ1-2; no definite D call. Trimming left V 2 bases short and J 6 bases short, with 7 bases between. The germline gives CDR1 SGHTA, CDR2 FQGTGA. CDR3 length equals 12 residues. This chain's CDR3 is CASSLDGDGYTF. The CDR3 DNA is TGTGCCAGCAGCTTAGACGGGGATGGCTACACCTTC.

The genes are TRBV6-5 and TRBJ1-1, with a weak D call TRBD1 (5 bases). Germline V gene sequence: CDR1 MNHEY, CDR2 SVGAGI. The CDR3 totals 14 residues. V was pared by 6 bases and J by 1 base, with 12 bases between. The CDR3 region has the DNA TGTGCCAGCAGATTTCCCAGGGAGAACACTGAAGCTTTCTTT. Translated, it gives CASRFPRENTEAFF.

The chain carries TRBV25-1 and TRBJ2-3; D unclear. The germline V gene encodes CDR1 MGHDK and CDR2 SYGVNS. Trimming removed 6 bases from V and 4 bases from J, with 8 bases in between. The CDR3 covers 12 residues. The CDR3 nucleotides read TGTGCCAGCAGGTTTGGCCCAGATACGCAGTATTTT. Translating gives CASRFGPDTQYF.

The rearrangement uses TRBV28 and TRBJ2-7; D unclear. Trimming cost V 3 bases and J 0 bases, with 9 bases left between them. This CDR3 spans 14 amino acids. CDR1 and CDR2 (germline): MDHEN, SYDVKM. The CDR3 coding sequence is TGTGCCAGCAGTTTCTCCGTCAGCTCCTACGAGCAGTACTTC. Translating it yields CASSFSVSSYEQYF. Complete variable domain (other parts from reference TRBV28 and TRBJ2-7): DVKVTQSSRYLVKRTGEKVFLECVQDMDHENMFWYRQDPGLGLRLIYFSYDVKMKEKGDIPEGYSVSREKKERFSLILESASTNQTSMYLCASSFSVSSYEQYFGPGTRLTVT.

The chain joins TRBV19 to TRBJ2-1, with D perhaps matching TRBD2 (6 bases). The CDR3 consists of 15 residues. The germline CDR1 and CDR2 sequences are LNHDA and SQIVND (reference sequence). Trimming removed 3 bases from V and 7 bases from J, with 16 bases in between. CDR3 DNA sequence: TGTGCCAGTAGTATGAGGGCGGGATTTTTTAATGAGCAGTTCTTC. The encoded protein is CASSMRAGFFNEQFF.

V and J are TRBV9 and TRBJ1-3; D gene unclear. Germline loops: CDR1 SGDLS, CDR2 YYNGEE. V lost 3 bases to trimming and J lost 1 base, with 14 bases between them. The CDR3 is 16 residues long. CDR3 amino acids: CASSDGSVRSGNTIYF. The CDR3 DNA reads as TGTGCCAGCAGCGATGGGAGTGTTCGATCTGGAAACACCATATATTTT.